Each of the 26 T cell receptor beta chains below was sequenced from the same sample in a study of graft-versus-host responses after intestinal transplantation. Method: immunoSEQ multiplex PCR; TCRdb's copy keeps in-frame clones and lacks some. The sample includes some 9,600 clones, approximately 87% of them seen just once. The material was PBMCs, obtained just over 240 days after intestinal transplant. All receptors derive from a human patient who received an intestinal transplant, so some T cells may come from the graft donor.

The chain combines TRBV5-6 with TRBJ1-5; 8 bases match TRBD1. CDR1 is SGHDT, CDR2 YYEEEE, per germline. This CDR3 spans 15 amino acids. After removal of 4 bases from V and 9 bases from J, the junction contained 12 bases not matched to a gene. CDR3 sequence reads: CASSAARGQWGPQHF. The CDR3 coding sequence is TGTGCCAGCAGCGCGGCCAGGGGGCAATGGGGGCCCCAGCATTTT.

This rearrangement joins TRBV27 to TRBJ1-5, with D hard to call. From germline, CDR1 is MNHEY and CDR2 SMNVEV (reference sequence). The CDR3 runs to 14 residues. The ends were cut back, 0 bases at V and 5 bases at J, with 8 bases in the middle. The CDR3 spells CASSLSADYQPQHF. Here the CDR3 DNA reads TGTGCCAGCAGTTTATCTGCCGACTATCAGCCCCAGCATTTT.

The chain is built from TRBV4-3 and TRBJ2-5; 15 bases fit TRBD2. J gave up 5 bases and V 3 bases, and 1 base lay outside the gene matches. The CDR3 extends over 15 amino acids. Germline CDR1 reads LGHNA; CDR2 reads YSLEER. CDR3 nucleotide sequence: TGCGCCAGCAGCCAGGGACTAGCGGGAGGTGAGACCCAGTACTTC. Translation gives CASSQGLAGGETQYF.

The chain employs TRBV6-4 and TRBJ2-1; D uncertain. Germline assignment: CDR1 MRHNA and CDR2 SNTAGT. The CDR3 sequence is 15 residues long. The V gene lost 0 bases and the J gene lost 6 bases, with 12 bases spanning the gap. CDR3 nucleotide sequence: TGTGCCAGCAGTGACTCTCGACTCCCCATCAATGAGCAGTTCTTC. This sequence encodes CASSDSRLPINEQFF.

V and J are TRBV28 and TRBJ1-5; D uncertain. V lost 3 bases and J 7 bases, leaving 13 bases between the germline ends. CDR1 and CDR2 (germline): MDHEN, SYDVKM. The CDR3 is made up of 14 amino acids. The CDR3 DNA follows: TGTGCCAGCAGTTTTTTCGAAGGTTACCAGCCCCAGCATTTT. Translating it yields CASSFFEGYQPQHF.

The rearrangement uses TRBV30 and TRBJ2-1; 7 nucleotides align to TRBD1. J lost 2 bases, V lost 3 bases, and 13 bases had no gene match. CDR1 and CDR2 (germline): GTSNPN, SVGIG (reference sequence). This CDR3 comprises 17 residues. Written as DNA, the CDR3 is TGTGCCTGGAGCGTACTCGGGGAAGGGGGCCCCTACAATGAGCAGTTCTTC. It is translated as CAWSVLGEGGPYNEQFF.

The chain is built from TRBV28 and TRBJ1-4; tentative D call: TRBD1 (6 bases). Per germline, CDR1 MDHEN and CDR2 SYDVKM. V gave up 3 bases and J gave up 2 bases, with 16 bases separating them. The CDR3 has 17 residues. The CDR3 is CASSFIGQSDTNEKLFF. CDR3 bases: TGTGCCAGCAGTTTTATTGGACAGTCTGATACTAATGAAAAACTGTTTTTT.

CDR3 amino acids: CASSGENQPQHF. As DNA, the CDR3 is TGTGCCAGCAGCGGGGAAAATCAGCCCCAGCATTTT. The chain recombines TRBV13 with TRBJ1-5; no reliable D call. The CDR3 is made up of 12 amino acids. The ends were cut back, 5 bases at V and 4 bases at J, with 6 bases in the middle. The germline V gene has CDR1 PRHDT and CDR2 FYEKMQ (reference sequence).

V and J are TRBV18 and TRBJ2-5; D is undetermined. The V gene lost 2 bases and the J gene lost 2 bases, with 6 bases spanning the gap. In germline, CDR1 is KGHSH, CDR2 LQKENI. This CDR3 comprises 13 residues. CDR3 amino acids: CASSPGIQETQYF. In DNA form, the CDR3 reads TGTGCCAGCTCACCAGGGATTCAAGAGACCCAGTACTTC.

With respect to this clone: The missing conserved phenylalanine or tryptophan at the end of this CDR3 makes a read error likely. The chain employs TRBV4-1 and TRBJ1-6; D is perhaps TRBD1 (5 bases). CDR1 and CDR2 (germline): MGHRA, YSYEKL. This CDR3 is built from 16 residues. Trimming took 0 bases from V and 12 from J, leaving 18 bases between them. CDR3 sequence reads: CASSQDLDKASRPLHL. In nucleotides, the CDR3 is TGCGCCAGCAGCCAAGACCTGGACAAGGCCTCTCGACCCCTCCACCTT.

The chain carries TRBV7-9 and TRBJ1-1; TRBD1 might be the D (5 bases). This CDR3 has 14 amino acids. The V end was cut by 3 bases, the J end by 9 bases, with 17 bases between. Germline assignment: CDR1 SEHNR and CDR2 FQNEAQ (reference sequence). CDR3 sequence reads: CASSLSAGQEQAFF. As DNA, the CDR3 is TGTGCCAGCAGCTTGAGCGCGGGGCAGGAGCAAGCTTTCTTT.

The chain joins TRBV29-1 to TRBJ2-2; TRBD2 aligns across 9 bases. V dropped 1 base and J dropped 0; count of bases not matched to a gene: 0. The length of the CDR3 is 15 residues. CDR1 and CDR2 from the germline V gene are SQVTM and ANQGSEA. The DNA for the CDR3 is TGCAGCGTTGAAGGACTAGCGGCGAACACCGGGGAGCTGTTTTTT. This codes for CSVEGLAANTGELFF.

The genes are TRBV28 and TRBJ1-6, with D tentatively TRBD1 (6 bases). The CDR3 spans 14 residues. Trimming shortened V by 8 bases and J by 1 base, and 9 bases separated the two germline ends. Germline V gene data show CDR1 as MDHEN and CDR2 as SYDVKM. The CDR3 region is CASEQGSYNSPLHF. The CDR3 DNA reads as TGTGCCAGCGAACAGGGTTCCTATAATTCACCCCTCCACTTT.

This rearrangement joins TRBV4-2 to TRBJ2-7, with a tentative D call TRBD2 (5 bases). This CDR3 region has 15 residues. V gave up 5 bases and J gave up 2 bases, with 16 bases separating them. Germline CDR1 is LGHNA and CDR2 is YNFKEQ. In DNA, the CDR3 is TGTGCCAGCAGCTTTTCTCTGGGAGACCCCTACGAGCAGTACTTC. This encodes CASSFSLGDPYEQYF.

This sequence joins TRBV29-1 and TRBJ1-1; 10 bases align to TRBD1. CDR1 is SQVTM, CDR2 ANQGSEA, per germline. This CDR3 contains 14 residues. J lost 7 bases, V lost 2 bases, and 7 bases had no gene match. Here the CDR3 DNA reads TGCAGCGTTGAACCCCGGGACAGGGGCTTTGAAGCTTTCTTT. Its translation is CSVEPRDRGFEAFF.

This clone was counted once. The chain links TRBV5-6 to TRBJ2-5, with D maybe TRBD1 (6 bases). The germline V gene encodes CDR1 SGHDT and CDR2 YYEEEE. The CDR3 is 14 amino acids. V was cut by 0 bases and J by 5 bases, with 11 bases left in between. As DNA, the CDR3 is TGTGCCAGCAGCTTGGCGGGCACAGGGGAGACCCAGTACTTC. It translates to CASSLAGTGETQYF.

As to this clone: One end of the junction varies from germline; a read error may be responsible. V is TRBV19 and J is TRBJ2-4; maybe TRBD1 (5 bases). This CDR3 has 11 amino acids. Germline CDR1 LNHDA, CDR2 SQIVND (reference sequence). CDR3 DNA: TGTGCCAGTAGTGTCTCAGGGATTCGGTACTTC. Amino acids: CASSVSGIRYF.

The CDR3 coding sequence is TGTGCCTGGAGATATCCGGGTCCAAGGGCTGAAGCTTTCTTT. Its translation: CAWRYPGPRAEAFF. V gene TRBV30 combines with J gene TRBJ1-1; no clear D. With 3 bases removed from V and 6 bases from J, the gap between germline ends came to 17 bases. This CDR3 has 14 amino acids. The germline CDR1 and CDR2 sequences are GTSNPN and SVGIG (reference sequence).

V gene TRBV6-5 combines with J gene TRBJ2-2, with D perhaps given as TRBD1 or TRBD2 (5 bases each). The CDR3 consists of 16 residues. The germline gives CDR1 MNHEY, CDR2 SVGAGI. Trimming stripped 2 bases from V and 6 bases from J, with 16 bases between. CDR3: CASSYIPWGYSGELFF. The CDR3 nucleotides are TGTGCCAGCAGTTACATCCCTTGGGGGTATTCCGGGGAGCTGTTTTTT.

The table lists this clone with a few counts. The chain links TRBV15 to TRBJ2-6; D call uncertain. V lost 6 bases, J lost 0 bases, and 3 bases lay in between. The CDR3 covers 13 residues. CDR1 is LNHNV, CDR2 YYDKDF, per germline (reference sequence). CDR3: CATRSSGANVLTF. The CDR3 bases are TGTGCCACCAGAAGCTCTGGGGCCAACGTCCTGACTTTC.

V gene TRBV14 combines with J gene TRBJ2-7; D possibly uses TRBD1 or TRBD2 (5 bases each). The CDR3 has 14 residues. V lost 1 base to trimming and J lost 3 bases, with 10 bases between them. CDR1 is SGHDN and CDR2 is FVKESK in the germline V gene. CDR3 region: CASSQVGVVYEQYF. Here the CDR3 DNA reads TGTGCCAGCAGCCAAGTGGGGGTAGTCTACGAGCAGTACTTC. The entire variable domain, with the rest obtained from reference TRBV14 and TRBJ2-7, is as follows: EAGVTQFPSHSVIEKGQTVTLRCDPISGHDNLYWYRRVMGKEIKFLLHFVKESKQDESGMPNNRFLAERTGGTYSTLKVQPAELEDSGVYFCASSQVGVVYEQYFGPGTRLTVT.

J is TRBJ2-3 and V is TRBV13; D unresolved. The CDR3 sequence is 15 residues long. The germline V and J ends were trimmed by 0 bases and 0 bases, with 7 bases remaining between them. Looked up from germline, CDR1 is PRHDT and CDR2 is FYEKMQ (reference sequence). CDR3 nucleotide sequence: TGTGCCAGCAGCTTAGGAGGGTCTAGCACAGATACGCAGTATTTT. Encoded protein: CASSLGGSSTDTQYF.

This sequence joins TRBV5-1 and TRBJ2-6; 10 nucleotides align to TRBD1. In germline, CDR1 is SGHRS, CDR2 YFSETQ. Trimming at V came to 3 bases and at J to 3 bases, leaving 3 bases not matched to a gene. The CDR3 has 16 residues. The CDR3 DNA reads TGCGCCAGCAGCTGGACAGGGGGAGGTGGGGCCAACGTCCTGACTTTC. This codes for CASSWTGGGGANVLTF.

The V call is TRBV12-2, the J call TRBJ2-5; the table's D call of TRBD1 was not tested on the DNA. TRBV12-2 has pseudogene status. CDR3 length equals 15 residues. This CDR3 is CASRMWTGLRETQYF. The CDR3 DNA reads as TGTGCAAGTCGCATGTGGACAGGCTTAAGGGAGACCCAGTACTTC.

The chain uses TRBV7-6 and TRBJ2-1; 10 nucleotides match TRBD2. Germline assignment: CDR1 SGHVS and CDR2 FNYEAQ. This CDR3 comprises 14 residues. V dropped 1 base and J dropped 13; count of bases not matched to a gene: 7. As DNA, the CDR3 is TGTGCCAGCAGCTTAGGGACTAGCGGTTTAAAACAGTTCTTC. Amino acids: CASSLGTSGLKQFF.

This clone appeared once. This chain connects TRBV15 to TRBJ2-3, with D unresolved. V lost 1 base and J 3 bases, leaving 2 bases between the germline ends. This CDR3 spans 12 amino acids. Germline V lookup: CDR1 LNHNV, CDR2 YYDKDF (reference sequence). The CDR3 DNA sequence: TGTGCCACCAGCAGAGGGACAGATACGCAGTATTTT. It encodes CATSRGTDTQYF.